The 13 T cell receptor beta chains reported below all come from one sample, sequenced in a study of shared T cell receptors in the human thymus. Only in-frame clones appear in the TCRdb table, and some are missing; sequencing was by immunoSEQ multiplex PCR. The sample lists hundreds of thousands of clones, about 89% seen once, with 0.0094% in the top ten. The sample was also linked to a second study, of human thymus T cells.

Sequencing was carried out using thymocytes. The source of these receptors is a boy under two years old with a congenital heart defect.

The chain employs TRBV18 and TRBJ1-3; 9 nucleotides agree with TRBD1. This CDR3 contains 14 residues. In germline, CDR1 is KGHSH, CDR2 LQKENI. V shed 7 bases, J shed 0 bases, and the junction held 1 base outside the gene matches. The CDR3 DNA sequence: TGTGCCAGCTTGGGACAGGGCTCTGGAAACACCATATATTTT. Translation gives CASLGQGSGNTIYF.

The chain links TRBV18 to TRBJ1-4; 7 bases align to TRBD1. J gave up 6 bases and V 6 bases, and 10 bases lay outside the gene matches. CDR3 size: 15 residues. Germline CDR1 is KGHSH and CDR2 is LQKENI. CDR3 DNA sequence: TGTGCCAGCTCCAGGCTGACGGGACAGCATGAAAAACTGTTTTTT. Its protein product is CASSRLTGQHEKLFF.

This sequence joins TRBV25-1 and TRBJ2-3, with TRBD1 matching over 9 bases. Germline values: CDR1 MGHDK, CDR2 SYGVNS. The CDR3 extends over 15 amino acids. V gave up 4 bases and J gave up 4 bases; unmatched junction bases: 6. The CDR3 region is CASSVQGAGADTQYF. DNA of the CDR3: TGTGCCAGCAGTGTACAGGGGGCGGGGGCAGATACGCAGTATTTT.

The chain recombines TRBV4-1 with TRBJ2-7; 8 bases map to TRBD2. Germline trimming cut 4 bases from V and 3 bases from J; bases unmatched to any gene: 11. Per the germline V gene, CDR1 is MGHRA and CDR2 is YSYEKL. The length of the CDR3 is 16 residues. For the CDR3, the DNA is TGCGCCAGCAGCCCGCAGGGGATAGCGGGGTACTACGAGCAGTACTTC. As protein: CASSPQGIAGYYEQYF.

The genes are TRBV6-1 and TRBJ1-5; D may be TRBD1 (5 bases). CDR1 and CDR2 from the germline V gene are MNHNS and SASEGT. With 3 bases removed from V and 7 bases from J, the gap between germline ends came to 16 bases. CDR3 size: 15 residues. The CDR3 region has the DNA TGTGCCAGCAGTGACGGGGTGGGGGGGAAGCAGCCCCAGCATTTT. This codes for CASSDGVGGKQPQHF.

The chain couples TRBV4-1 to TRBJ2-3; tentative D call: TRBD1 (6 bases). V lost 0 bases to trimming and J lost 3 bases, with 13 bases between them. The CDR3 is 16 amino acids. Germline V gene sequence: CDR1 MGHRA, CDR2 YSYEKL. The DNA of the CDR3 is TGCGCCAGCAGCCAAGATCTGGGTAGGGGGACAGATACGCAGTATTTT. Protein: CASSQDLGRGTDTQYF.

This chain uses TRBV7-9 with TRBJ2-5; D perhaps matches TRBD2 (6 bases). Trimming cost V 1 base and J 7 bases, with 13 bases left between them. The CDR3 covers 14 residues. CDR1 is SEHNR and CDR2 is FQNEAQ in the germline V gene (reference sequence). CDR3 residues: CASSLGDLAWTQYF. CDR3 DNA: TGTGCCAGCAGCTTAGGGGACTTAGCATGGACCCAGTACTTC.

CDR3 amino acids: CATSRGARRLNSPLHF. In DNA form, the CDR3 reads TGTGCCACCAGCAGAGGTGCTCGACGACTAAATTCACCCCTCCACTTT. V gene TRBV15 combines with J gene TRBJ1-6; the D is unclear. The CDR3 is 16 amino acids. Germline V CDR1 and CDR2: LNHNV, YYDKDF (reference sequence). V dropped 1 base and J dropped 7 bases, with 14 bases sitting between them.

The chain recombines TRBV27 with TRBJ2-5, with D perhaps matching TRBD2 (5 bases). V lost 5 bases to trimming and J lost 3 bases, with 13 bases between them. Per germline, CDR1 MNHEY and CDR2 SMNVEV (reference sequence). The CDR3 is 14 amino acids. In nucleotides, the CDR3 is TGTGCCAGCAGTAGAGGGTCTCCTGAAGAGACCCAGTACTTC. Protein sequence: CASSRGSPEETQYF.

This clone showed up just a few times. The chain is built from TRBV6-1 and TRBJ1-2; D uncertain. CDR1 is MNHNS, CDR2 SASEGT, per germline. V was cut by 7 bases and J by 6 bases, with 12 bases left in between. CDR3 length: 12 amino acids. CDR3 sequence (DNA): TGTGCCAGCACCTACGCGGGAAATGGCTACACCTTC. The encoded protein is CASTYAGNGYTF.

The chain carries TRBV30 and TRBJ2-7, with a possible D match to TRBD2 (7 bases). The CDR3 sequence is 14 residues long. Germline CDR1 reads GTSNPN; CDR2 reads SVGIG (reference sequence). Trimming took off 4 bases at V and 2 bases at J, with 15 bases between the two ends. CDR3 amino acids: CAWTKRGHPYEQYF. CDR3 coding DNA: TGTGCCTGGACCAAGCGGGGACATCCCTACGAGCAGTACTTC. The whole variable domain, filled in from reference TRBV30 and TRBJ2-7, reads SQTIHQWPATLVQPVGSPLSLECTVEGTSNPNLYWYRQAAGRGLQLLFYSVGIGQISSEVPQNLSASRPQDRQFILSSKKLLLSDSGFYLCAWTKRGHPYEQYFGPGTRLTVT.

The rearrangement links TRBV28 to TRBJ2-1; perhaps TRBD2 as D (5 bases). The germline V gene encodes CDR1 MDHEN and CDR2 SYDVKM. Trimming pared 5 bases from V and 0 bases from J, leaving 14 bases between. This CDR3 region has 16 residues. DNA of the CDR3: TGTGCCAGCAGTGGGATAGCGCCTCCCTCCTACAATGAGCAGTTCTTC. This encodes CASSGIAPPSYNEQFF.

The chain links TRBV29-1 to TRBJ2-3; 10 bases agree with TRBD1. The CDR3 is made up of 12 amino acids. The junction had 4 bases not matched to a gene; V was cut back by 6 bases and J by 7 bases. Germline loops: CDR1 SQVTM, CDR2 ANQGSEA. The DNA of the CDR3 is TGCAGCGTGGGACAGGGGATGAATACGCAGTATTTT. Encoded protein: CSVGQGMNTQYF.